This T cell receptor (beta chain) was sequenced for a study of OX40 agonist ivuxolimab in advanced cancers. Profiled with immunoSEQ multiplex PCR; TCRdb holds only in-frame clones, not every one. The sample records about 83,000 clones, more than 75% being singletons. Germline CDR1 and CDR2: SGHTA and FQGTGA. Between the trimmed V and J ends, which lost 5 bases and 5 bases, there was a span of 12 bases. CDR3 length equals 13 residues. Sequenced material: CD4+ or CD8+ T cells sorted from blood, taken in a trial of the OX40 agonist ivuxolimab. The sequence derives from an adult with an advanced solid tumor such as melanoma, head and neck, liver or kidney cancer. The gene calls are TRBV7-3 and TRBJ1-1; tentative D call: TRBD1 (6 bases). Written as DNA, the CDR3 is TGTGCCAGCAGCACGACAGGAAATACTGAAGCTTTCTTT. Translation gives CASSTTGNTEAFF.